This T cell receptor (beta chain) was documented in a study of T cell responses to AZD1222 COVID-19 vaccine. Sequencing used immunoSEQ multiplex PCR; TCRdb keeps in-frame clones, though not all of them. The table includes about 130,000 clones, 87% detected once. V shed 3 bases and J shed 6 bases, with 9 bases lying between them. Looked up from germline, CDR1 is MDHEN and CDR2 is SYDVKM. The length of the CDR3 is 13 residues. The receptor was isolated from an adult in good health. The gene calls are TRBV28 and TRBJ2-1; D ambiguous. The sample in question was peripheral blood, obtained on day 0 of AZD1222 vaccination. This CDR3 is CASSFVETNEQFF. The CDR3 DNA reads as TGTGCCAGCAGTTTCGTCGAAACCAATGAGCAGTTCTTC. The full variable domain, with the rest looked up from reference TRBV28 and TRBJ2-1, is DVKVTQSSRYLVKRTGEKVFLECVQDMDHENMFWYRQDPGLGLRLIYFSYDVKMKEKGDIPEGYSVSREKKERFSLILESASTNQTSMYLCASSFVETNEQFFGPGTRLTVL.